The 26 T cell receptor beta chains presented below share a single source sample, sequenced in a study of breast tumors, draining lymph nodes, adjacent tissues. TCRdb used MiXCR to reprocess the multiplex PCR reads, holding one entry per CDR3 protein. The table includes more than 100,000 distinct CDR3 sequences, around 20% detected once. Breast cancer patients provided tissue from their axillary draining lymph nodes. The sample taken for sequencing was axillary lymph node tissue. The receptors here all came from a female donor with breast cancer. Some clones in this sample may be carry-over from other donors' samples.

This clonotype was observed at least ten times. The chain recombines TRBV6-5 with TRBJ2-7; possibly TRBD2 for D (6 bases). V was pared by 6 bases and J by 4 bases, with 16 bases between. CDR1 MNHEY and CDR2 SVGAGI come from the germline V gene. This CDR3 has 14 amino acids. The CDR3 DNA reads TGTGCCAGCAGCCCCCGGAGAGGAGGGTACGAGCAGTACTTC. Protein sequence: CASSPRRGGYEQYF.

In its sample, this clonotype was seen many times. The rearrangement links TRBV11-3 to TRBJ2-1; 7 positions agree with TRBD1. V gave up 0 bases and J gave up 3 bases; unmatched junction bases: 2. The CDR3 is 15 amino acids. Germline V gives CDR1 SGHNT, CDR2 YENEEA. CDR3 loop: CASSLERDSYNEQFF. DNA of the CDR3: TGTGCCAGCAGCTTAGAAAGGGACAGCTACAATGAGCAGTTCTTC.

This clonotype was seen many times. The chain carries TRBV5-1 and TRBJ2-7, with D maybe TRBD2 (6 bases). Trimming removed 0 bases from V and 5 bases from J, with 15 bases in between. The germline V gene encodes CDR1 SGHRS and CDR2 YFSETQ. This CDR3 comprises 15 residues. The CDR3 DNA reads TGCGCCAGCAGCTTGGATCAAGCGGGTCGAGACGAGCAGTACTTC. Protein product: CASSLDQAGRDEQYF.

At least ten counts were recorded for this clonotype. The chain employs TRBV5-4 and TRBJ2-7; 11 nucleotides match TRBD2. V was clipped by 4 bases and J by 5 bases; unmatched bases: 5. Per the germline V gene, CDR1 is SGHNT and CDR2 is YYREEE (reference sequence). The CDR3 runs to 14 residues. The CDR3 DNA is TGTGCCAGCAGCGTTCTAGCGGGAGGCAACGAGCAGTACTTC. This encodes CASSVLAGGNEQYF.

The chain recombines TRBV6-5 with TRBJ2-2, with TRBD2 identical over 7 bases. The CDR3 extends over 13 amino acids. The junction had 2 bases not matched to a gene; V was cut back by 6 bases and J by 4 bases. The germline CDR1 and CDR2 sequences are MNHEY and SVGAGI. In DNA, the CDR3 is TGTGCCAGCAGGACTAGCCTCACCGGGGAGCTGTTTTTT. It specifies CASRTSLTGELFF.

The CDR3 DNA sequence: TGTGCCAGCAGTTCCCTTAGGGGGAATGAGCAGTTCTTC. Amino acid sequence: CASSSLRGNEQFF. This chain links TRBV28 with TRBJ2-1; perhaps TRBD1 as D (6 bases). The germline V gene encodes CDR1 MDHEN and CDR2 SYDVKM. This CDR3 is 13 amino acids long. The V and J ends lost 4 bases and 7 bases respectively, with 11 bases between them.

Many counts were recorded for this clonotype. The chain carries TRBV2 and TRBJ2-1, with D uncertain. Germline V CDR1 and CDR2: SNHLY, FYNNEI. V was pared by 2 bases and J by 4 bases, with 9 bases between. The CDR3 covers 14 residues. The CDR3 DNA reads as TGTGCCAGCAGTGAAAGGTTTCTATACAATGAGCAGTTCTTC. Amino acids: CASSERFLYNEQFF.

At least ten counts were recorded for this clonotype. The chain recombines TRBV30 with TRBJ2-7; weak D call: TRBD1 (5 bases). The V and J ends lost 1 base and 8 bases respectively, with 15 bases between them. The CDR3 length is 13 residues. Germline V gene data show CDR1 as GTSNPN and CDR2 as SVGIG (reference sequence). The CDR3 sequence: CAWSEVTASKQYF. The CDR3 DNA reads TGTGCCTGGAGTGAGGTGACAGCCAGCAAGCAGTACTTC. Based on the CDR3 plus reference TRBV30 and TRBJ2-7, the full variable domain is SQTIHQWPATLVQPVGSPLSLECTVEGTSNPNLYWYRQAAGRGLQLLFYSVGIGQISSEVPQNLSASRPQDRQFILSSKKLLLSDSGFYLCAWSEVTASKQYFGPGTRLTVT.

This clonotype was detected ten times or more. The J gene is TRBJ2-7, the V gene TRBV7-2; 7 positions match TRBD2. CDR1 is SGHTA, CDR2 FQGNSA, per germline. The CDR3 has 14 amino acids. The V and J ends lost 2 bases and 3 bases, in that order; junction bases with no gene match: 4. The CDR3, as DNA: TGTGCCAGCAGCTTAACCCTAGCGGACTACGAGCAGTACTTC. Translated, it gives CASSLTLADYEQYF.

The V and J genes are TRBV30 and TRBJ1-5; TRBD1 agrees at 9 bases. Per the germline V gene, CDR1 is GTSNPN and CDR2 is SVGIG (reference sequence). J lost 1 base, V lost 2 bases, and 9 bases had no gene match. This CDR3 contains 17 residues. In DNA, the CDR3 is TGTGCCTGGAGTTACCAACAGGGGGCGTGGAGCAATCAGCCCCAGCATTTT. Its translation: CAWSYQQGAWSNQPQHF. The entire variable domain, with the rest obtained from reference TRBV30 and TRBJ1-5, is as follows: SQTIHQWPATLVQPVGSPLSLECTVEGTSNPNLYWYRQAAGRGLQLLFYSVGIGQISSEVPQNLSASRPQDRQFILSSKKLLLSDSGFYLCAWSYQQGAWSNQPQHFGDGTRLSIL.

This clonotype was found once. The V and J genes are TRBV27 and TRBJ2-7; 7 nucleotides align to TRBD2. This CDR3 is 17 amino acids long. With 3 bases clipped from V and 5 bases from J, the junction kept 16 bases outside the gene matches. Germline V gives CDR1 MNHEY, CDR2 SMNVEV (reference sequence). The CDR3 DNA follows: TGTGCCAGCAGTTTCGTTGCGGGGAGGCGGGAGTATAACGAGCAGTACTTC. Protein sequence: CASSFVAGRREYNEQYF.

This clonotype appeared many times. This chain joins TRBV5-6 and TRBJ2-7, with TRBD2 identical over 7 bases. With 4 bases clipped from V and 2 bases from J, the junction kept 9 bases outside the gene matches. The CDR3 consists of 15 residues. Looked up from germline, CDR1 is SGHDT and CDR2 is YYEEEE. CDR3 in amino acids: CASSLWGGGAYEQYF. As DNA, the CDR3 is TGTGCCAGCAGCCTCTGGGGGGGAGGAGCCTACGAGCAGTACTTC.

This clonotype was seen many times. The chain recombines TRBV20-1 with TRBJ2-7; D is perhaps TRBD2 (5 bases). CDR3 length equals 12 residues. Per the germline V gene, CDR1 is DFQATT and CDR2 is SNEGSKA (reference sequence). With 7 bases removed from V and 5 bases from J, the gap between germline ends came to 15 bases. CDR3 DNA: TGCAGTGGATCCCTAGCTTCCGACGAGCAGTACTTC. Translated, it gives CSGSLASDEQYF.

Concerning this clonotype itself: Just one base apart from a much larger clone, this may be a read error. The rearrangement joins TRBV2 to TRBJ2-2; 7 positions agree with TRBD1. CDR1 and CDR2 (germline): SNHLY, FYNNEI. This CDR3 is 11 amino acids long. DNA of the CDR3: TGTGCCAGCAGGGTGACAGGGAAGCTGCTTTTT. Residues: CASRVTGKLLF.

Details on this clonotype: A much more abundant neighbour one base away suggests this may be a read error. This chain joins TRBV19 and TRBJ1-4; 7 positions match TRBD1. The germline CDR1 and CDR2 sequences are LNHDA and SQIVND (reference sequence). The CDR3 is 14 amino acids. CDR3 sequence: CASSGTAANGKLFF. In DNA, the CDR3 is TGTGCCAGTAGTGGGACAGCGGCTAATGGAAAACTGTTTTTT.

At least ten counts were recorded for this clonotype. This chain uses TRBV19 with TRBJ1-2; TRBD1 aligns across 7 bases. The germline CDR1 and CDR2 sequences are LNHDA and SQIVND (reference sequence). The J segment lost 2 bases and the V segment lost 6 bases, leaving 9 bases of the junction unmatched. The CDR3 is 15 residues long. CDR3 loop: CASRTPGTENYGYTF. The CDR3 nucleotides read TGTGCCAGTAGAACCCCCGGGACAGAGAACTATGGCTACACCTTC.

This clonotype has only one observation. This may be a read error, as it is one base from a much larger clone. This rearrangement joins TRBV6-1 to TRBJ1-3; 7 bases are a match to TRBD1. Germline V CDR1 and CDR2: MNHNS, SASEGT. This CDR3 is built from 15 residues. The CDR3 region is CANSGAGGGLDTIYF. The CDR3 nucleotides read TGTGCCAACAGTGGGGCAGGGGGTGGGTTGGACACCATATATTTT.

This clonotype was recorded at least ten times. The V gene is TRBV27, the J gene TRBJ2-7; D gene unclear. Looked up from germline, CDR1 is MNHEY and CDR2 is SMNVEV (reference sequence). This CDR3 has 11 residues. Trimming took 6 bases from V and 6 from J, leaving 9 bases between them. The CDR3 DNA reads as TGTGCCAGCAGCCCAACCCCCGAGCAGTACTTC. Amino acid sequence: CASSPTPEQYF.

This clonotype ranks as medium-sized (0.01 to 0.1%). The chain links TRBV20-1 to TRBJ2-3, with 12 nucleotides matching TRBD2. The ends lost 3 bases at V and 0 bases at J; junction bases unmatched: 10. The CDR3 covers 18 residues. Per germline, CDR1 DFQATT and CDR2 SNEGSKA (reference sequence). In DNA form, the CDR3 reads TGCAGTGCTAGGGAAGATACCGGGACTAGCGGGAGCACAGATACGCAGTATTTT. Translated, it gives CSAREDTGTSGSTDTQYF.

This clonotype came up many times. The rearrangement joins TRBV7-9 to TRBJ1-3, with a possible D match to TRBD1 (6 bases). V was shortened by 5 bases and J by 7 bases, with 15 bases between the two germline ends. CDR3 length: 14 amino acids. CDR1 is SEHNR, CDR2 FQNEAQ, per germline (reference sequence). The DNA of the CDR3 is TGTGCCAGCAGCATATCCGGGACATCGAACACCATATATTTT. Protein: CASSISGTSNTIYF.

This clonotype occurred many times. The chain links TRBV11-3 to TRBJ2-1; 11 bases agree with TRBD1. The V and J ends lost 5 bases and 4 bases, in that order; junction bases with no gene match: 4. Germline assignment: CDR1 SGHNT and CDR2 YENEEA. This CDR3 is 15 amino acids long. The CDR3 sequence is CASSQGTGGYNEQFF. The CDR3 coding sequence is TGTGCCAGCAGCCAAGGGACAGGGGGATACAATGAGCAGTTCTTC.

Of note for this clonotype: A read error may be the cause here, since a much bigger clone is one base away. The CDR3 DNA reads as TGCAGTGCTCCACTAGCGGGAGCCGGCGCCGGGGAGCTGTTTTTT. Protein product: CSAPLAGAGAGELFF. The chain combines TRBV20-1 with TRBJ2-2; 11 positions match TRBD2. The CDR3 is made up of 15 amino acids. Germline lookup yields CDR1 DFQATT and CDR2 SNEGSKA (reference sequence). Trimming took 5 bases from V and 6 from J; bases not matched to a gene: 8.

This clonotype was detected many times. The chain is built from TRBV6-2 or TRBV6-3 and TRBJ2-7; D is unresolved. V lost 5 bases and J 11 bases, leaving 13 bases between the germline ends. This CDR3 spans 11 amino acids. The germline V gene has CDR1 MNHEY and CDR2 SVGEGT. This CDR3 is CASSPVSLEYF. The CDR3 nucleotides read TGTGCCAGCAGTCCCGTATCTTTGGAGTACTTC.

This clonotype was picked up many times. The chain recombines TRBV20-1 with TRBJ2-3, with TRBD2 matching over 10 bases. J gave up 0 bases and V 5 bases, and 11 bases lay outside the gene matches. Germline V gene lookup returns CDR1 DFQATT and CDR2 SNEGSKA (reference sequence). The CDR3 loop spans 17 amino acids. The CDR3 here is CSAGKTSGSSSTDTQYF. The CDR3 DNA follows: TGCAGTGCTGGAAAGACTAGCGGGTCCTCTAGCACAGATACGCAGTATTTT.

This clonotype was counted only a few times. The CDR3 loop is CASLGRLNTGELFF. CDR3 nucleotides: TGTGCCTCATTGGGGAGGCTTAACACCGGGGAGCTGTTTTTT. The chain combines TRBV6-6 with TRBJ2-2, with TRBD2 as a possible D gene (6 bases). The germline V gene encodes CDR1 MNHNY and CDR2 SVGAGI (reference sequence). The V end was cut by 11 bases, the J end by 2 bases, with 15 bases between. This CDR3 is built from 14 residues.

This clonotype was observed at least ten times. The chain employs TRBV18 and TRBJ2-7; 9 nucleotides agree with TRBD1. CDR3 length equals 13 residues. V was clipped by 3 bases and J by 7 bases; unmatched bases: 4. Germline CDR1 reads KGHSH; CDR2 reads LQKENI. This chain's CDR3 is CASSPGTGIEQYF. In DNA form, the CDR3 reads TGTGCCAGCTCACCTGGGACAGGGATTGAGCAGTACTTC.